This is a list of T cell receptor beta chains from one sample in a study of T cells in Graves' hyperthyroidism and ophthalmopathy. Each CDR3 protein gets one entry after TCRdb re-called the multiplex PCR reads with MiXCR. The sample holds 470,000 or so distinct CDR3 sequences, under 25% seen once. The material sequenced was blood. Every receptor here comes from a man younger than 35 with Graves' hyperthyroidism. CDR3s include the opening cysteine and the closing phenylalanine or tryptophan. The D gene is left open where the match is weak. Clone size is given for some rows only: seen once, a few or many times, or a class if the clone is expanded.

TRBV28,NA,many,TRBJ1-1,TGTGCCAGCAGTTTGGGGGGAAGGGCTTTCTTT,CASSLGGRAFF
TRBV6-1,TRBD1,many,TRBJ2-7,TGTGCCAGCACTACGACAGGGGACCGCTACGAGCAGTACTTC,CASTTTGDRYEQYF
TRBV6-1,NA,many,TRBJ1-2,TGTGCCAGCAGTGGGTTGATAGAGGCGATTAACTATGGCTACACCTTC,CASSGLIEAINYGYTF
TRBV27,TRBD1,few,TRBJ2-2,TGTGCCAGCAGCCAGACAGGGGTTCCCGGGGAGCTGTTTTTT,CASSQTGVPGELFF
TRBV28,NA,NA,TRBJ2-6,TGTGCCAGCAGTTTATTGAGGGGGGGCGCAACGGCCAACGTCCTGACTTTC,CASSLLRGGATANVLTF
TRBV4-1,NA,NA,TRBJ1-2,TGCGCCAGCAGCCAAGATGAGTTAGCTAACTATGGCTACACCTTC,CASSQDELANYGYTF
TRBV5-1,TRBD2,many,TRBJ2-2,TGCGCCAGCAGCTTGCTAGCGGGGGATCCTACCGGGGAGCTGTTTTTT,CASSLLAGDPTGELFF
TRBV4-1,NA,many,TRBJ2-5,TGCGCCAGCAGCCAACTTACTCGGGATGACCAAGAGACCCAGTACTTC,CASSQLTRDDQETQYF
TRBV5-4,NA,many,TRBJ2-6,TGTGCCAGCAGCTTGGCGGGACTCCTCTCTGGGGCCAACGTCCTGACTTTC,CASSLAGLLSGANVLTF
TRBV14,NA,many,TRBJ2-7,TGTGCCAGCAGCCGAAAACGGGACTCCCCGCAAGTGCGGCAGTACTTC,CASSRKRDSPQVRQYF
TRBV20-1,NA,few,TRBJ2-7,TGCAGTGCTAGAGTCCCGAGCTCCTACGAGCAGTACTTC,CSARVPSSYEQYF
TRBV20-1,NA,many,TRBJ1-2,TGCAGTGCTAGTTTATCCCACGGCGACTACACCTTC,CSASLSHGDYTF
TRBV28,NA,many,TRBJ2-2,TGTGCCAGCAGTTTAGGGCCGGTAGAACAGACCGGGGAGCTGTTTTTT,CASSLGPVEQTGELFF
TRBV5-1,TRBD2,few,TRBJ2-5,TGCGCCAGCAGCTTGTTTCTAGCGGGGGAGGAGACCCAGTACTTC,CASSLFLAGEETQYF